These 18 T cell receptor beta chains came from one sample sequenced in a study of blood T cell repertoires in COVID-19. Measured with immunoSEQ multiplex PCR; TCRdb has only the in-frame clones, and not every one. The sample yields approximately 77,000 clones, 80% seen once. The sequenced sample was peripheral blood. The receptors here all came from a woman between 70 and 85 years old with acute or convalescent COVID-19.

This rearrangement joins TRBV7-2 to TRBJ2-3; 10 nucleotides line up with TRBD1. V was pared by 3 bases and J by 5 bases, with 8 bases of the junction left unmatched. This CDR3 has 16 residues. Germline CDR1 reads SGHTA; CDR2 reads FQGNSA. The CDR3 protein is CASSFSGTGVKDTQYF. The CDR3 coding sequence is TGTGCCAGCAGCTTTTCCGGGACAGGGGTGAAAGATACGCAGTATTTT.

The rearrangement links TRBV9 to TRBJ2-6, with D possibly matching TRBD2 (5 bases). Germline-derived CDR1 and CDR2 are SGDLS and YYNGEE. CDR3 length equals 16 residues. Trimming cost V 3 bases and J 1 base, with 11 bases left between them. CDR3 nucleotide sequence: TGTGCCAGCAGCGAACCTCGGGGTTCTGGGGCCAACGTCCTGACTTTC. Protein product: CASSEPRGSGANVLTF.

This clone was counted only a few times. J is TRBJ1-2 and V is TRBV5-4; D perhaps matches TRBD1 (5 bases). Germline CDR1 is SGHNT and CDR2 is YYREEE (reference sequence). Trimming shortened V by 4 bases and J by 4 bases, and 11 bases separated the two germline ends. This CDR3 is 13 amino acids long. The CDR3 DNA follows: TGTGCCAGCAGCCTCAGGGAAACCTATGGCTACACCTTC. Amino acids: CASSLRETYGYTF.

V is TRBV2 and J is TRBJ1-5; TRBD1 aligns across 7 bases. V gave up 0 bases and J gave up 4 bases; unmatched junction bases: 6. The CDR3 consists of 16 residues. Germline-derived CDR1 and CDR2 are SNHLY and FYNNEI. The CDR3 loop reads CASSEALRDRNQPQHF. The CDR3, as DNA: TGTGCCAGCAGTGAAGCGCTTAGGGACAGAAATCAGCCCCAGCATTTT. Together with reference TRBV2 and TRBJ1-5, the CDR3 gives the full variable domain: EPEVTQTPSHQVTQMGQEVILRCVPISNHLYFYWYRQILGQKVEFLVSFYNNEISEKSEIFDDQFSVERPDGSNFTLKIRSTKLEDSAMYFCASSEALRDRNQPQHFGDGTRLSIL.

The gene calls are TRBV9 and TRBJ1-4; 7 bases line up with TRBD1. Germline V lookup: CDR1 SGDLS, CDR2 YYNGEE. This CDR3 is built from 14 residues. The J segment lost 4 bases and the V segment lost 5 bases, leaving 5 bases of the junction unmatched. The CDR3 loop reads CASSPGQINEKLFF. The CDR3 region has the DNA TGTGCCAGCAGTCCGGGACAGATTAATGAAAAACTGTTTTTT.

This clone turned up a few times. This rearrangement joins TRBV6-4 to TRBJ1-4; a weak D match, TRBD1 (6 bases). The V end lost 7 bases, the J end lost 3 bases, and 15 bases lay between the germline ends. This CDR3 has 15 residues. Germline V gene data show CDR1 as MRHNA and CDR2 as SNTAGT. CDR3 sequence: CASIGNRVANEKLFF. CDR3 DNA sequence: TGTGCCAGCATCGGGAACAGGGTAGCTAATGAAAAACTGTTTTTT.

The DNA for the CDR3 is TGTGCCAGCAGTTTAGTTCTGGGGGCGGCTGAAGCTTTCTTT. Translating it yields CASSLVLGAAEAFF. The chain combines TRBV27 with TRBJ1-1; a possible D gene is TRBD1 (6 bases). Germline CDR1 MNHEY, CDR2 SMNVEV (reference sequence). V lost 2 bases and J 6 bases, leaving 13 bases between the germline ends. CDR3 length equals 14 residues.

CDR3 nucleotides: TGCGCCAGCAGCCGGGACAGGGTAAATTCACCCCTCCACTTT. Protein product: CASSRDRVNSPLHF. This rearrangement joins TRBV4-1 to TRBJ1-6, with 9 positions matching TRBD1. Trimming took 4 bases from V and 7 from J; bases not matched to a gene: 2. This CDR3 comprises 14 residues. The germline gives CDR1 MGHRA, CDR2 YSYEKL.

This chain connects TRBV6-5 to TRBJ1-1, with 8 nucleotides matching TRBD1. J lost 10 bases, V lost 6 bases, and 4 bases had no gene match. Germline CDR1 and CDR2: MNHEY and SVGAGI. CDR3 size: 11 residues. CDR3 nucleotides: TGTGCCAGCAGGGGACAGGTTGCAGCTTTCTTT. Encoded protein: CASRGQVAAFF.

The CDR3 DNA reads as TGCGCCAGCAGGGCGTCGCTCGGGGGGGCGTACAATGAGCAGTTCTTC. Residues: CASRASLGGAYNEQFF. This chain uses TRBV5-1 with TRBJ2-1; TRBD2 matches 8 bases. Germline trimming cut 5 bases from V and 4 bases from J; bases unmatched to any gene: 11. CDR1 and CDR2 (germline): SGHRS, YFSETQ. This CDR3 is 16 amino acids long.

This rearrangement joins TRBV6-2 or TRBV6-3 to TRBJ1-2; D uncertain. CDR3 size: 13 residues. Germline CDR1 and CDR2: MNHEY and SVGEGT. V lost 2 bases to trimming and J lost 8 bases, with 12 bases between them. CDR3 residues: CASSYEEVRGYTF. For the CDR3, the DNA is TGTGCCAGCAGTTACGAAGAGGTCAGAGGCTACACCTTC.

This clone was detected only once. This rearrangement joins TRBV19 to TRBJ1-6, with TRBD1 identical over 10 bases. V was pared by 7 bases and J by 6 bases, with 9 bases of the junction left unmatched. Germline V gene sequence: CDR1 LNHDA, CDR2 SQIVND (reference sequence). This CDR3 region has 16 residues. Here the CDR3 reads CASTRGTGVINSPLHF. DNA for the CDR3: TGTGCCAGTACCCGTGGGACAGGGGTTATTAATTCACCCCTCCACTTT.

This clone was detected only a few times. This sequence joins TRBV21-1 and TRBJ1-5; the DNA was not used to check the table's D call, TRBD1. TRBV21-1 is classified as a pseudogene. The length of the CDR3 is 16 residues. For the CDR3, the DNA is TGTGCCAGCACCCAAGAGGACAAAAAAGGCAATCAGCCCCAGCATTTT. It yields the protein CASTQEDKKGNQPQHF.

The V call is TRBV7-2, the J call TRBJ2-7; 8 nucleotides agree with TRBD2. V gave up 2 bases and J gave up 5 bases; unmatched junction bases: 8. Germline assignment: CDR1 SGHTA and CDR2 FQGNSA. This CDR3 contains 15 residues. The CDR3 DNA sequence: TGTGCCAGCAGCTTATTCTCCGGGGGGGCCGACGAGCAGTACTTC. This translates into CASSLFSGGADEQYF.

The J gene is TRBJ1-3, the V gene TRBV9, with 7 nucleotides matching TRBD1. Unmatched junction bases numbered 11, after V lost 0 bases and J lost 5 bases. The CDR3 is 17 residues long. Germline V gene sequence: CDR1 SGDLS, CDR2 YYNGEE. The CDR3 spells CASSVAEDRTVRNTIYF. Here the CDR3 DNA reads TGTGCCAGCAGCGTAGCGGAGGACAGGACTGTTCGAAACACCATATATTTT.

This clone has more than one count but fewer than ten. This sequence joins TRBV21-1 and TRBJ1-6; TRBD1 reflects the table's D call only, with no check against the DNA. TRBV21-1 is listed as a pseudogene. The length of the CDR3 is 15 residues. The CDR3 DNA follows: TGTGCCAGCAGCAAAGGGGGCTGTTATAATTCACCCCTCCACTTT. This codes for CASSKGGCYNSPLHF.

This clone has just one count. This rearrangement joins TRBV5-4 to TRBJ2-1, with TRBD1 as a possible D gene (6 bases). There are 17 residues in the CDR3. Per the germline V gene, CDR1 is SGHNT and CDR2 is YYREEE (reference sequence). Trimming removed 4 bases from V and 0 bases from J, with 17 bases in between. The chain's CDR3 is CASSPRSRTASYNEQFF. CDR3 nucleotides: TGTGCCAGCAGCCCCCGTTCCCGGACAGCCTCCTACAATGAGCAGTTCTTC. The variable domain in full, completed from reference TRBV5-4 and TRBJ2-1, reads ETGVTQSPTHLIKTRGQQVTLRCSSQSGHNTVSWYQQALGQGPQFIFQYYREEENGRGNFPPRFSGLQFPNYSSELNVNALELDDSALYLCASSPRSRTASYNEQFFGPGTRLTVL.

This sequence joins TRBV18 and TRBJ1-1; 12 bases are shared with TRBD1. The CDR3 extends over 16 amino acids. V lost 4 bases to trimming and J lost 4 bases; unmatched junction nucleotides: 7. Looked up from germline, CDR1 is KGHSH and CDR2 is LQKENI. The CDR3 reads CASSLGQGAIGTEAFF. The CDR3 DNA is TGTGCCAGCTCACTGGGACAGGGGGCGATAGGCACTGAAGCTTTCTTT.